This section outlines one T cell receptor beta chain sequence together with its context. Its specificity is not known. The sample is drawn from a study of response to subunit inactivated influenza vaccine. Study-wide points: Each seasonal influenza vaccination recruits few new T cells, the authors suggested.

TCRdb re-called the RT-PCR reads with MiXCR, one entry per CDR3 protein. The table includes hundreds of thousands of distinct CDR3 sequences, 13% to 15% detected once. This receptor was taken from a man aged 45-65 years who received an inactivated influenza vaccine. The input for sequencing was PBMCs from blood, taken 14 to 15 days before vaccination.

The CDR3 reads CSADSGQKETQYF. In DNA form, the CDR3 reads TGCAGTGCAGACTCGGGCCAGAAAGAGACCCAGTACTTC. The chain is built from TRBV20-1 and TRBJ2-5; D gene uncertain. The ends were cut back, 6 bases at V and 3 bases at J, with 14 bases in the middle. The CDR3 has 13 amino acids. The V gene's germline CDR1 is DFQATT and CDR2 SNEGSKA (reference sequence).